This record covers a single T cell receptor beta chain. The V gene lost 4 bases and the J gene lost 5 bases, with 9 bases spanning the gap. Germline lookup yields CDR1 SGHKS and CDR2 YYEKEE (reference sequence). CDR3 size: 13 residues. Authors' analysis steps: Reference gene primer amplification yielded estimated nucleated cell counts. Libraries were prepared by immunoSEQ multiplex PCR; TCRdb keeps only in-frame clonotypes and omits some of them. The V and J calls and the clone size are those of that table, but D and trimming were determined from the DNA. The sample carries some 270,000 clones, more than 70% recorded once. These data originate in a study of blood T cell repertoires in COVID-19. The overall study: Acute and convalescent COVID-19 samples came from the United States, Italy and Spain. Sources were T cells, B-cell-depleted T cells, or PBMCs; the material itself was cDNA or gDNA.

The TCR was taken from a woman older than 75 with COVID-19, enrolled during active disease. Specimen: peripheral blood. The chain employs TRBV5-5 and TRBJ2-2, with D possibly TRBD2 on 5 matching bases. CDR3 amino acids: CASSRSGTGELFF. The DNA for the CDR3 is TGTGCCAGCAGCCGGAGCGGAACCGGGGAGCTGTTTTTT. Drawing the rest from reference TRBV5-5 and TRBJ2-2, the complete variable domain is DAGVTQSPTHLIKTRGQQVTLRCSPISGHKSVSWYQQVLGQGPQFIFQYYEKEERGRGNFPDRFSARQFPNYSSELNVNALLLGDSALYLCASSRSGTGELFFGEGSRLTVL.